The 14 T cell receptor beta chains below come from one sample, sequenced in a study of brain metastases from non-small cell lung cancer. TCRdb keeps only in-frame clones here, not all; method: immunoSEQ multiplex PCR. This table has approximately 750 clones, approximately 80% appearing once. Material for sequencing was tissue from a brain metastasis. The source is a donor aged 40 or older with non-small cell lung cancer.

The genes are TRBV6-5 and TRBJ1-2; perhaps TRBD1 as D (6 bases). Germline CDR1 is MNHEY and CDR2 is SVGAGI. This CDR3 has 13 residues. V was pared by 5 bases and J by 8 bases, with 15 bases between. The CDR3: CASSPGESYGYTF. The DNA for the CDR3 is TGTGCCAGCAGTCCAGGGGAATCCTACGGCTACACCTTC.

This chain uses TRBV5-5 with TRBJ2-4; 14 positions agree with TRBD2. Per germline, CDR1 SGHKS and CDR2 YYEKEE (reference sequence). The CDR3 length is 16 residues. Losses at the gene ends were 4 bases for V and 8 bases for J; bases not matched to a gene: 8. In DNA form, the CDR3 reads TGTGCCAGCAGCCCCGGGACTAGCGGGAGCTGGGACATTCAGTACTTC. Protein: CASSPGTSGSWDIQYF.

This chain uses TRBV5-1 with TRBJ2-1, with 8 positions matching TRBD1. Trimming at V came to 0 bases and at J to 9 bases, leaving 2 bases not matched to a gene. The CDR3 length is 13 residues. Germline V CDR1 and CDR2: SGHRS, YFSETQ. CDR3 sequence reads: CASSLGTGSEQFF. The CDR3 DNA is TGCGCCAGCAGCTTGGGGACAGGGAGTGAGCAGTTCTTC.

V and J are TRBV14 and TRBJ2-7; the D gene could be TRBD1 or TRBD2 (5 bases each). CDR1 and CDR2 from the germline V gene are SGHDN and FVKESK. With 5 bases removed from V and 1 base from J, the gap between germline ends came to 9 bases. The CDR3 runs to 13 residues. CDR3 DNA: TGTGCCAGCAGCAGGGGACGGTCCTACGAGCAGTACTTC. Translated, it gives CASSRGRSYEQYF.

With regard to this clone: An end of the junction differs from the germline gene, which may be a read error. As DNA, the CDR3 is TGTGTCAGCAGTTCGACAGGGGGAATGAACACTGAAGCTTTCTTT. It is translated as CVSSSTGGMNTEAFF. The genes are TRBV27 and TRBJ1-1, with 9 bases fitting TRBD1. From germline, CDR1 is MNHEY and CDR2 SMNVEV (reference sequence). The CDR3 is 15 amino acids.

The rearrangement joins TRBV6-5 to TRBJ2-7; 8 nucleotides agree with TRBD2. Germline CDR1 reads MNHEY; CDR2 reads SVGAGI. V lost 4 bases to trimming and J lost 6 bases; unmatched junction nucleotides: 8. This CDR3 has 14 amino acids. The CDR3 DNA is TGTGCCAGCAGTTCCACGGGGGGGGCCCGCGAGCAGTACTTC. Protein: CASSSTGGAREQYF.

This clone was counted a few times. The chain's CDR3 is CASSFSGQSEAFF. The DNA for the CDR3 is TGTGCCAGCAGTTTCTCGGGACAAAGTGAAGCTTTCTTT. V is TRBV12-3 or TRBV12-4 and J is TRBJ1-1; TRBD1 might be the D (6 bases). The CDR3 consists of 13 residues. Trimming left V 3 bases short and J 7 bases short, with 12 bases between.

The chain joins TRBV28 to TRBJ2-1, with D maybe TRBD1 (6 bases). From germline, CDR1 is MDHEN and CDR2 SYDVKM. This CDR3 comprises 13 residues. Trimming took 7 bases from V and 6 from J, leaving 13 bases between them. CDR3 amino acids: CASTRDTSNEQFF. As DNA, the CDR3 is TGTGCCAGCACCAGGGACACTAGCAATGAGCAGTTCTTC.

This clone showed up just once. The chain recombines TRBV2 with TRBJ2-3; TRBD2 matches at 9 bases. Germline V lookup: CDR1 SNHLY, CDR2 FYNNEI. Trimming removed 7 bases from V and 2 bases from J; junction bases left unmatched: 10. There are 16 residues in the CDR3. Written as DNA, the CDR3 is TGTGCCAGCATTCAGTTAGCGGGGGCATTCACAGATACGCAGTATTTT. Its translation: CASIQLAGAFTDTQYF.

Note on this clone: One junction end does not reproduce the germline sequence, and a read error may be involved. V is TRBV7-6 and J is TRBJ1-6, with a tentative D call TRBD1 (6 bases). Germline CDR1 and CDR2: SGHVS and FNYEAQ. This CDR3 spans 14 amino acids. Here the CDR3 reads CASSSDRGNSPLHF. CDR3 coding DNA: TGTGCCAGCAGCTCGGATAGGGGGAATTCACCCCTCCATTTT.

This chain joins TRBV29-1 and TRBJ2-1, with 11 bases lining up with TRBD2. V lost 7 bases and J lost 6; bases outside the gene matches: 8. The CDR3 contains 14 residues. In germline, CDR1 is SQVTM, CDR2 ANQGSEA. This CDR3 reads CSAQGLAVINEQFF. CDR3 in DNA: TGCAGCGCCCAGGGACTAGCGGTTATCAATGAGCAGTTCTTC.

The chain carries TRBV30 and TRBJ1-3; 7 bases are a match to TRBD1. Trimming removed 2 bases from V and 3 bases from J; junction bases left unmatched: 1. The CDR3 runs to 13 residues. CDR1 is GTSNPN and CDR2 is SVGIG in the germline V gene (reference sequence). CDR3 sequence reads: CAWSRQGGNTIYF. CDR3 in DNA: TGTGCCTGGAGTCGACAGGGTGGAAACACCATATATTTT.

This chain joins TRBV20-1 and TRBJ2-3; D is undetermined. There are 11 residues in the CDR3. Trimming removed 1 base from V and 6 bases from J, with 5 bases in between. The germline gives CDR1 DFQATT, CDR2 SNEGSKA (reference sequence). CDR3: CSARVVDTQYF. For the CDR3, the DNA is TGCAGTGCTAGAGTCGTCGATACGCAGTATTTT.

The chain is built from TRBV19 and TRBJ2-7; D call uncertain. Germline CDR1 is LNHDA and CDR2 is SQIVND (reference sequence). V gave up 5 bases and J gave up 3 bases, with 5 bases separating them. This CDR3 has 11 amino acids. The CDR3 protein is CASSFGYEQYF. The CDR3 region has the DNA TGTGCCAGTAGTTTTGGCTACGAGCAGTACTTC.